The 26 T cell receptor beta chains reported below all come from one sample, sequenced in a study of T cells in Graves' hyperthyroidism and ophthalmopathy. TCR beta CDR3 regions were amplified from RNA. First-round RT-PCR targeting the TCR CDR3 was performed with the HTBI primer set. Via MiXCR, TCRdb re-called the multiplex PCR reads, giving one row per CDR3 protein. The sample records roughly 520,000 distinct CDR3 sequences, around 22% being singletons. The sample comprised blood. All receptors come from a woman aged 25 to 39 with Graves' ophthalmopathy.

The chain links TRBV28 to TRBJ2-5, with D perhaps being TRBD1 or TRBD2 (6 bases each). Germline V gene sequence: CDR1 MDHEN, CDR2 SYDVKM. Trimming pared 6 bases from V and 4 bases from J, leaving 15 bases between. There are 14 residues in the CDR3. Here the CDR3 reads CASRTSGAGETQYF. CDR3 coding DNA: TGTGCCAGCAGAACATCGGGGGCGGGAGAGACCCAGTACTTC.

In nucleotides, the CDR3 is TGTGCCAGCAGTGATATGGTGACCTCCTACGAGCAGTACTTC. It is translated as CASSDMVTSYEQYF. The chain joins TRBV2 to TRBJ2-7; no definite D call. The length of the CDR3 is 14 residues. Deletions cut 3 bases from V and 0 bases from J, with 9 bases between. Germline V gives CDR1 SNHLY, CDR2 FYNNEI.

V is TRBV20-1 and J is TRBJ2-7; D possibly corresponds to TRBD2 (5 bases). CDR1 is DFQATT and CDR2 is SNEGSKA in the germline V gene (reference sequence). Trimming cost V 6 bases and J 0 bases, with 15 bases left between them. This CDR3 contains 14 residues. The CDR3 here is CSALSPGSSYEQYF. The CDR3 DNA is TGCAGTGCCCTGAGCCCGGGGAGCTCCTACGAGCAGTACTTC.

This clonotype was picked up many times. The chain recombines TRBV20-1 with TRBJ2-7; 7 bases align to TRBD1. With V trimmed by 3 bases and J by 7 bases, 15 bases remained unmatched. Per germline, CDR1 DFQATT and CDR2 SNEGSKA (reference sequence). The CDR3 sequence is 15 residues long. Here the CDR3 DNA reads TGCAGTGCTAGGGAACAGGGGTACAGGGGTGGGGAGCAGTACTTC. It translates to CSAREQGYRGGEQYF.

The chain joins TRBV5-1 to TRBJ2-7; possible D gene TRBD1, 5 bases. Germline V gene data show CDR1 as SGHRS and CDR2 as YFSETQ. There are 15 residues in the CDR3. Between the trimmed V and J ends, which lost 0 bases and 1 base, there was a span of 11 bases. The CDR3 region is CASSLGQTISYEQYF. The DNA for the CDR3 is TGCGCCAGCAGCTTGGGACAGACCATTTCCTACGAGCAGTACTTC.

The rearrangement links TRBV7-8 to TRBJ2-7; 7 positions agree with TRBD1. Germline values: CDR1 SGHVS, CDR2 FQNEAQ. The CDR3 extends over 15 amino acids. With 1 base clipped from V and 5 bases from J, the junction kept 8 bases outside the gene matches. Written as DNA, the CDR3 is TGTGCCAGCAGCTTAGACAGGGGATGGGACCACGAGCAGTACTTC. This codes for CASSLDRGWDHEQYF.

The sample holds many counts of this clonotype. V and J are TRBV11-2 and TRBJ2-4; TRBD1 might be the D (7 bases). This CDR3 comprises 16 residues. Trimming pared 4 bases from V and 0 bases from J, leaving 13 bases between. Germline V gene data show CDR1 as SGHAT and CDR2 as FQNNGV. In DNA form, the CDR3 reads TGTGCCAGCAGCTCGGGGGACAGACTAGCCAAAAACATTCAGTACTTC. Translated: CASSSGDRLAKNIQYF. The full variable domain, rest sourced from reference TRBV11-2 and TRBJ2-4, is EAGVAQSPRYKIIEKRQSVAFWCNPISGHATLYWYQQILGQGPKLLIQFQNNGVVDDSQLPKDRFSAERLKGVDSTLKIQPAKLEDSAVYLCASSSGDRLAKNIQYFGAGTRLSVL.

This clonotype was recorded at least ten times. The J gene is TRBJ1-1, the V gene TRBV6-5; D not certain. V lost 2 bases to trimming and J lost 0 bases, with 10 bases between them. The CDR3 length is 15 residues. The germline gives CDR1 MNHEY, CDR2 SVGAGI. The DNA for the CDR3 is TGTGCCAGCAGTTACGATCTCGCCTTGAACACTGAAGCTTTCTTT. As protein: CASSYDLALNTEAFF.

The table lists this clonotype with a few counts. A much larger clone differs from this one at a single base, so this may be a read error. V and J are TRBV4-3 and TRBJ1-2, with D possibly matching TRBD1 (5 bases). This CDR3 region has 17 residues. Germline V gene sequence: CDR1 LGHNA, CDR2 YSLEER. With 3 bases removed from V and 6 bases from J, the gap between germline ends came to 23 bases. The CDR3 sequence: CASSQIRRDSGVHGYTF. DNA of the CDR3: TGCGCCAGCAGCCAGATACGACGGGACTCCGGGGTCCATGGCTACACCTTC.

The V and J genes are TRBV28 and TRBJ2-7; 8 nucleotides match TRBD1. The CDR3 is 16 residues long. With V trimmed by 2 bases and J by 5 bases, 11 bases remained unmatched. CDR1 and CDR2 from the germline V gene are MDHEN and SYDVKM. The CDR3 sequence is CASSLPLDRGVHEQYF. CDR3 DNA sequence: TGTGCCAGCAGTTTACCCCTTGACAGGGGAGTACACGAGCAGTACTTC.

The chain combines TRBV12-3 or TRBV12-4 with TRBJ1-5; 8 bases fit TRBD1. This CDR3 is built from 17 residues. J was trimmed by 6 bases and V by 3 bases; bases with no gene match: 13. The CDR3 DNA reads as TGTGCCAGCAGTTTGGACACAGGGGGGGATTGGGGTCAGCCCCAGCATTTT. This sequence encodes CASSLDTGGDWGQPQHF.

This clonotype was counted between two and nine times. The rearrangement links TRBV20-1 to TRBJ2-5; D tentatively reads TRBD1 or TRBD2 (5 bases each). CDR1 DFQATT and CDR2 SNEGSKA come from the germline V gene (reference sequence). Between the trimmed V and J ends, which lost 4 bases and 6 bases, there was a span of 21 bases. CDR3 length equals 15 residues. In nucleotides, the CDR3 is TGCAGTGCTATGGAACTCGGGACGCCTGGGAAGACCCAGTACTTC. The encoded protein is CSAMELGTPGKTQYF.

The chain recombines TRBV12-3 or TRBV12-4 with TRBJ2-7, with D perhaps TRBD1 or TRBD2 (6 bases each). This CDR3 has 14 residues. The V gene lost 6 bases and the J gene lost 0 bases, with 12 bases spanning the gap. CDR3 region: CASSNGGYSYEQYF. The CDR3 nucleotides are TGTGCCAGCAGCAACGGGGGCTACTCCTACGAGCAGTACTTC.

This clonotype was counted at least ten times. The chain couples TRBV5-1 to TRBJ2-2; the match to TRBD1 covers 9 bases. Germline CDR1 is SGHRS and CDR2 is YFSETQ. Germline trimming cut 2 bases from V and 5 bases from J; bases unmatched to any gene: 7. The CDR3 is made up of 16 amino acids. The CDR3 DNA is TGCGCCAGCAGCTTTGGGGGACAGGGAGGAACCGGGGAGCTGTTTTTT. It specifies CASSFGGQGGTGELFF.

This clonotype was counted between two and nine times. This chain links TRBV5-4 with TRBJ2-7; D perhaps matches TRBD1 (5 bases). V gave up 4 bases and J gave up 0 bases, with 11 bases separating them. Per the germline V gene, CDR1 is SGHNT and CDR2 is YYREEE (reference sequence). The CDR3 runs to 14 residues. CDR3 sequence (DNA): TGTGCCAGCAGCCCTATCAGGGACTCCTACGAGCAGTACTTC. Its translation: CASSPIRDSYEQYF.

The CDR3 DNA sequence: TGTGCCAGCAGCAGGACAGAGGGCCGGAGGACAGCTTTCTTT. This gives the protein CASSRTEGRRTAFF. The J gene is TRBJ1-1, the V gene TRBV6-1, with D possibly being TRBD1 (6 bases). Between the trimmed V and J ends, which lost 6 bases and 10 bases, there was a span of 21 bases. CDR3 size: 14 residues. The germline V gene encodes CDR1 MNHNS and CDR2 SASEGT.

Details on this clonotype: A much larger clone sits a single nucleotide away, making a read error possible. V is TRBV15 and J is TRBJ2-6, with 7 bases fitting TRBD2. There are 16 residues in the CDR3. Looked up from germline, CDR1 is LNHNV and CDR2 is YYDKDF (reference sequence). The CDR3 bases are TGTGCCACCAACAGAACCCGGGGGGCTGGGGCCAACGTCCTGACTTTC. It specifies CATNRTRGAGANVLTF.

This clonotype occurred many times. The chain employs TRBV28 and TRBJ2-7; no clear D. Germline values: CDR1 MDHEN, CDR2 SYDVKM. V was trimmed by 3 bases and J by 3 bases, leaving 12 bases between them. The CDR3 extends over 14 amino acids. The CDR3 reads CASSLGWAHYEQYF. CDR3 nucleotides: TGTGCCAGCAGTTTGGGGTGGGCGCACTACGAGCAGTACTTC.

This clonotype showed up many times. A much larger clone differs from this one at a single base, so this may be a read error. The chain couples TRBV7-2 to TRBJ1-1; the D is unclear. The V gene's germline CDR1 is SGHTA and CDR2 FQGNSA. The CDR3 runs to 14 residues. Trimming shortened V by 5 bases and J by 1 base, and 11 bases separated the two germline ends. The CDR3 loop is CASSPQVGNTEAFF. CDR3 in DNA: TGTGCCAGCAGCCCCCAGGTGGGGAACACTGAAGCTTTCTTT.

With respect to this clonotype: Just one base apart from a much larger clone, this may be a read error. It is likely a read error, because the conserved phenylalanine at the end of the CDR3 is missing. The V gene is TRBV12-3 or TRBV12-4, the J gene TRBJ2-7; D gene unclear. V was clipped by 6 bases and J by 5 bases, with 17 bases between them. The CDR3 is made up of 14 amino acids. The CDR3 DNA sequence: TGTGCCAGCAGCCCAGCCCACGAGGTAGACGAGCAGTACTAC. Translation: CASSPAHEVDEQYY.

J is TRBJ2-7 and V is TRBV19; D gene ambiguous. Germline CDR1 and CDR2: LNHDA and SQIVND (reference sequence). CDR3 length: 12 residues. Deletions cut 0 bases from V and 6 bases from J, with 6 bases between. CDR3 nucleotides: TGTGCCAGTAGTATAGATCGTGGCGAGCAGTACTTC. Amino acids: CASSIDRGEQYF. Combining the CDR3 with reference TRBV19 and TRBJ2-7 gives the whole variable domain DGGITQSPKYLFRKEGQNVTLSCEQNLNHDAMYWYRQDPGQGLRLIYYSQIVNDFQKGDIAEGYSVSREKKESFPLTVTSAQKNPTAFYLCASSIDRGEQYFGPGTRLTVT.

This clonotype was seen many times. The chain combines TRBV28 with TRBJ1-1, with a weak D call TRBD1 (5 bases). CDR3 length equals 15 residues. Germline CDR1 is MDHEN and CDR2 is SYDVKM. The V gene lost 6 bases and the J gene lost 0 bases, with 14 bases spanning the gap. The CDR3 loop is CASRPLQVMNTEAFF. The CDR3 DNA reads as TGTGCCAGCAGGCCGCTACAGGTTATGAACACTGAAGCTTTCTTT.

Many counts were recorded for this clonotype. CDR3 bases: TGTGCCAGCAGCACAGCTTATCACAACACTGAAGCTTTCTTT. It encodes CASSTAYHNTEAFF. The chain recombines TRBV7-2 with TRBJ1-1; D remains unclear. The V and J ends lost 5 bases and 2 bases respectively, with 12 bases between them. CDR1 is SGHTA and CDR2 is FQGNSA in the germline V gene. The CDR3 is 14 amino acids.

The chain joins TRBV12-3 or TRBV12-4 to TRBJ1-1; possibly TRBD1 for D (6 bases). Deletions cut 5 bases from V and 3 bases from J, with 10 bases between. The CDR3 is made up of 13 amino acids. CDR3 residues: CASSRTDYTEAFF. The CDR3 bases are TGTGCCAGCAGTCGGACAGACTACACTGAAGCTTTCTTT.

This chain links TRBV29-1 with TRBJ2-5; D is undetermined. V lost 1 base, J lost 3 bases, and 3 bases lay in between. This CDR3 is built from 11 residues. Germline V gives CDR1 SQVTM, CDR2 ANQGSEA. For the CDR3, the DNA is TGCAGCGTTGAAGCAAAAGAGACCCAGTACTTC. It encodes CSVEAKETQYF.

With regard to this clonotype: A much larger clone lies a single base off, so this may be a read error. The J gene is TRBJ2-7, the V gene TRBV28; D possibly corresponds to TRBD1 (6 bases). This CDR3 contains 13 residues. CDR1 and CDR2 (germline): MDHEN, SYDVKM. The CDR3 nucleotides read TGTGCCAGCTGTTTAGGAACAGGGCGCGAGCAGTACTTC. Protein: CASCLGTGREQYF. The full variable domain, completed using reference TRBV28 and TRBJ2-7, is DVKVTQSSRYLVKRTGEKVFLECVQDMDHENMFWYRQDPGLGLRLIYFSYDVKMKEKGDIPEGYSVSREKKERFSLILESASTNQTSMYLCASCLGTGREQYFGPGTRLTVT.